The 27 T cell receptor beta chains reported below all come from one sample, sequenced in a study of shared clonotypes between healthy human individuals. Using immunoSEQ multiplex PCR, the repertoire was profiled, and TCRdb retains in-frame clones only, with some absent. The table lists roughly 700,000 clones, around 90% of them singletons. Material: memory CD8+ T cells from PBMCs. Subset defined: CD45RO+ cells pooled with CCR7-negative TemRA cells. Source of these receptors: a man aged 18-30 years in good health. Some clones in this sample may be carry-over from other donors' samples.

In DNA form, the CDR3 reads TGTGCCAGTAGTATAGTACCGGTTCATGAGCAGTTCTTC. As protein: CASSIVPVHEQFF. The chain recombines TRBV19 with TRBJ2-1; D is undetermined. V was cut by 1 base and J by 8 bases, with 9 bases left in between. The CDR3 loop spans 13 amino acids. CDR1 is LNHDA and CDR2 is SQIVND in the germline V gene (reference sequence).

J is TRBJ2-1 and V is TRBV7-6, with D maybe TRBD2 (5 bases). The germline V gene encodes CDR1 SGHVS and CDR2 FNYEAQ. Trimming cost V 5 bases and J 8 bases, with 13 bases left between them. CDR3 length: 13 residues. The CDR3 protein is CASSPPGRDEQFF. The CDR3 DNA reads as TGTGCCAGCAGCCCTCCCGGGCGGGATGAGCAGTTCTTC.

The chain combines TRBV5-1 with TRBJ2-1; 11 nucleotides line up with TRBD2. This CDR3 contains 15 residues. V was clipped by 0 bases and J by 7 bases; unmatched bases: 3. CDR1 and CDR2 from the germline V gene are SGHRS and YFSETQ. The CDR3 is CASSLEPSGRNEQFF. The CDR3 DNA reads TGCGCCAGCAGCTTGGAGCCTAGCGGGAGGAATGAGCAGTTCTTC. Supplemented by reference TRBV5-1 and TRBJ2-1, the full variable domain reads KAGVTQTPRYLIKTRGQQVTLSCSPISGHRSVSWYQQTPGQGLQFLFEYFSETQRNKGNFPGRFSGRQFSNSRSEMNVSTLELGDSALYLCASSLEPSGRNEQFFGPGTRLTVL.

Only one count was recorded for this clone. This chain links TRBV4-3 with TRBJ2-3; 9 bases line up with TRBD2. This CDR3 has 20 residues. The ends lost 1 base at V and 3 bases at J; junction bases unmatched: 17. Germline CDR1 reads LGHNA; CDR2 reads YSLEER. The chain's CDR3 is CASSQVGGRAEVGITDTQYF. CDR3 in DNA: TGCGCCAGCAGCCAAGTCGGCGGGAGGGCGGAGGTTGGGATTACAGATACGCAGTATTTT.

This chain joins TRBV19 and TRBJ2-6; 7 nucleotides match TRBD2. This CDR3 comprises 16 residues. Trimming removed 5 bases from V and 4 bases from J; junction bases left unmatched: 8. The germline CDR1 and CDR2 sequences are LNHDA and SQIVND (reference sequence). DNA of the CDR3: TGTGCCAGTAGTTTGTACACCGGGAGGGGGGCCAACGTCCTGACTTTC. The encoded protein is CASSLYTGRGANVLTF. Full variable domain (remainder filled in from reference TRBV19 and TRBJ2-6): DGGITQSPKYLFRKEGQNVTLSCEQNLNHDAMYWYRQDPGQGLRLIYYSQIVNDFQKGDIAEGYSVSREKKESFPLTVTSAQKNPTAFYLCASSLYTGRGANVLTFGAGSRLTVL.

The chain combines TRBV6-1 with TRBJ1-1; D remains unclear. Germline loops: CDR1 MNHNS, CDR2 SASEGT. Trimming took 6 bases from V and 2 from J, leaving 7 bases between them. The CDR3 contains 12 residues. CDR3 sequence reads: CASRRGNTEAFF. CDR3 coding DNA: TGTGCCAGCAGGCGCGGAAACACTGAAGCTTTCTTT.

This clone was seen more than once but under ten times. The chain uses TRBV7-9 and TRBJ2-1, with D uncertain. The CDR3 has 12 amino acids. Trimming removed 6 bases from V and 3 bases from J, with 6 bases in between. CDR1 SEHNR and CDR2 FQNEAQ come from the germline V gene (reference sequence). CDR3 in amino acids: CASSTDYNEQFF. The DNA of the CDR3 is TGTGCCAGCAGTACTGACTACAATGAGCAGTTCTTC. Full variable domain (remainder filled in from reference TRBV7-9 and TRBJ2-1): DTGVSQNPRHKITKRGQNVTFRCDPISEHNRLYWYRQTLGQGPEFLTYFQNEAQLEKSRLLSDRFSAERPKGSFSTLEIQRTEQGDSAMYLCASSTDYNEQFFGPGTRLTVL.

The sample holds one count of this clone. The chain uses TRBV11-2 and TRBJ1-3; D remains ambiguous. With 4 bases removed from V and 4 bases from J, the gap between germline ends came to 17 bases. The CDR3 is made up of 16 amino acids. CDR1 SGHAT and CDR2 FQNNGV come from the germline V gene. CDR3 amino acids: CASSSSEPPRGNTIYF. Here the CDR3 DNA reads TGTGCCAGCAGCTCGAGCGAACCTCCCCGGGGAAACACCATATATTTT. The full variable domain, rest sourced from reference TRBV11-2 and TRBJ1-3, is EAGVAQSPRYKIIEKRQSVAFWCNPISGHATLYWYQQILGQGPKLLIQFQNNGVVDDSQLPKDRFSAERLKGVDSTLKIQPAKLEDSAVYLCASSSSEPPRGNTIYFGEGSWLTVV.

The table lists this clone with a count of one. V is TRBV29-1 and J is TRBJ2-7, with 10 bases aligning to TRBD2. The CDR3 totals 13 residues. Germline V gene sequence: CDR1 SQVTM, CDR2 ANQGSEA. Trimming took 6 bases from V and 5 from J; bases not matched to a gene: 7. The CDR3 bases are TGCAGCGTGCTAGCGGGAGTTGGAGACGAGCAGTACTTC. Protein: CSVLAGVGDEQYF.

CDR3 bases: TGTGCCAGTAAACCCGGGACTAGCGGGCGGGAGACCCAGTACTTC. Translated: CASKPGTSGRETQYF. The J gene is TRBJ2-5, the V gene TRBV19, with 12 bases that match TRBD2. J gave up 5 bases and V 7 bases, and 8 bases lay outside the gene matches. The CDR3 contains 15 residues. Germline V gives CDR1 LNHDA, CDR2 SQIVND (reference sequence).

This clone has only one observation. The chain combines TRBV15 with TRBJ2-1; no firm D call. Germline V gene data show CDR1 as LNHNV and CDR2 as YYDKDF (reference sequence). This CDR3 has 15 amino acids. V was clipped by 5 bases and J by 5 bases, with 16 bases between them. The CDR3 is CATSLTGGRNNEQFF. Written as DNA, the CDR3 is TGTGCCACCAGCCTCACCGGCGGCAGAAACAATGAGCAGTTCTTC. The full variable domain, its missing parts supplied by reference TRBV15 and TRBJ2-1, is DAMVIQNPRYQVTQFGKPVTLSCSQTLNHNVMYWYQQKSSQAPKLLFHYYDKDFNNEADTPDNFQSRRPNTSFCFLDIRSPGLGDTAMYLCATSLTGGRNNEQFFGPGTRLTVL.

V gene TRBV25-1 combines with J gene TRBJ1-1; D ambiguous. Trimming left V 3 bases short and J 1 base short, with 9 bases between. From germline, CDR1 is MGHDK and CDR2 SYGVNS. This CDR3 comprises 14 residues. CDR3 amino acids: CASSDPFSNTEAFF. CDR3 in DNA: TGTGCCAGCAGTGATCCATTCTCGAACACTGAAGCTTTCTTT.

The sample holds a few counts of this clone. This chain links TRBV6-6 with TRBJ1-1; the D is unclear. Germline V gene data show CDR1 as MNHNY and CDR2 as SVGAGI (reference sequence). This CDR3 is 13 amino acids long. V was cut by 7 bases and J by 2 bases, with 11 bases left in between. CDR3 region: CASTVSGNTEAFF. CDR3 coding DNA: TGTGCCAGCACCGTAAGCGGCAACACTGAAGCTTTCTTT.

The chain links TRBV6-5 to TRBJ1-2, with D possibly matching TRBD1 (6 bases). CDR1 and CDR2 from the germline V gene are MNHEY and SVGAGI. The CDR3 extends over 11 amino acids. Deletions cut 10 bases from V and 8 bases from J, with 14 bases between. The CDR3 here is CATKGHYGYTF. The CDR3 nucleotides are TGTGCCACCAAGGGACATTACGGCTACACCTTC.

The V and J genes are TRBV2 and TRBJ2-3; D unresolved. Germline V gene sequence: CDR1 SNHLY, CDR2 FYNNEI. Trimming removed 6 bases at V and 9 bases at J, with 13 bases between. This CDR3 is 12 amino acids long. The CDR3 nucleotides are TGTGCCAGCAGACAGTTCGTCCCCACGCAGTATTTT. This gives the protein CASRQFVPTQYF. The whole variable domain, remainder taken from reference TRBV2 and TRBJ2-3, is EPEVTQTPSHQVTQMGQEVILRCVPISNHLYFYWYRQILGQKVEFLVSFYNNEISEKSEIFDDQFSVERPDGSNFTLKIRSTKLEDSAMYFCASRQFVPTQYFGPGTRLTVL.

This clone showed up just once. The chain uses TRBV4-2 and TRBJ1-2; D ambiguous. CDR1 LGHNA and CDR2 YNFKEQ come from the germline V gene. Trimming stripped 0 bases from V and 1 base from J, with 9 bases between. The CDR3 has 15 amino acids. This CDR3 is CASSQDITFNYGYTF. The CDR3, as DNA: TGTGCCAGCAGCCAAGATATCACCTTTAACTATGGCTACACCTTC.

The J gene is TRBJ2-3, the V gene TRBV7-2; TRBD1 matches 9 bases. CDR3 length equals 16 residues. V was pared by 4 bases and J by 2 bases, with 7 bases of the junction left unmatched. The germline V gene encodes CDR1 SGHTA and CDR2 FQGNSA. CDR3 bases: TGTGCCAGCAGCTCCGTCCGGGACAGGGACACAGATACGCAGTATTTT. It yields the protein CASSSVRDRDTDTQYF.

The chain has TRBV18 and TRBJ2-7, with 8 bases lining up with TRBD2. This CDR3 region has 15 residues. Germline V gene sequence: CDR1 KGHSH, CDR2 LQKENI. V shed 2 bases and J 0 bases; nucleotides not matched to a gene: 3. The CDR3 DNA reads TGTGCCAGCTCACCAGAGCGGGAGAGCTCCTACGAGCAGTACTTC. This encodes CASSPERESSYEQYF.

The V and J genes are TRBV13 and TRBJ1-3; D is unresolved. This CDR3 has 15 residues. Germline assignment: CDR1 PRHDT and CDR2 FYEKMQ (reference sequence). Trimming took off 5 bases at V and 2 bases at J, with 13 bases between the two ends. CDR3 nucleotide sequence: TGTGCCAGCAGCCCAGGACCCCGCCCTGGAAACACCATATATTTT. This translates into CASSPGPRPGNTIYF. The full variable domain, its missing parts supplied by reference TRBV13 and TRBJ1-3, is AAGVIQSPRHLIKEKRETATLKCYPIPRHDTVYWYQQGPGQDPQFLISFYEKMQSDKGSIPDRFSAQQFSDYHSELNMSSLELGDSALYFCASSPGPRPGNTIYFGEGSWLTVV.

The chain is built from TRBV9 and TRBJ1-5, with D perhaps matching TRBD1 (5 bases). CDR3 size: 17 residues. The V and J ends lost 3 bases and 0 bases respectively, with 16 bases between them. Per germline, CDR1 SGDLS and CDR2 YYNGEE. CDR3 DNA: TGTGCCAGCAGCGCGGGGACGACGAGGGATAGCAATCAGCCCCAGCATTTT. It codes for CASSAGTTRDSNQPQHF. Based on the CDR3 plus reference TRBV9 and TRBJ1-5, the full variable domain is DSGVTQTPKHLITATGQRVTLRCSPRSGDLSVYWYQQSLDQGLQFLIQYYNGEERAKGNILERFSAQQFPDLHSELNLSSLELGDSALYFCASSAGTTRDSNQPQHFGDGTRLSIL.

J is TRBJ2-3 and V is TRBV28, with 7 positions matching TRBD1. Germline values: CDR1 MDHEN, CDR2 SYDVKM. The CDR3 length is 14 residues. V lost 6 bases and J lost 6; bases outside the gene matches: 9. The CDR3 reads CASSLTGFKDTQYF. The CDR3, as DNA: TGTGCCAGCAGCTTGACAGGGTTTAAGGATACGCAGTATTTT.

The V call is TRBV5-6, the J call TRBJ2-1; D possibly uses TRBD1 or TRBD2 (5 bases each). CDR1 is SGHDT and CDR2 is YYEEEE in the germline V gene. Trimming removed 3 bases from V and 2 bases from J, with 9 bases in between. The CDR3 spans 14 residues. The CDR3 loop is CASSWDGAYNEQFF. CDR3 sequence (DNA): TGTGCCAGCAGCTGGGACGGCGCCTACAATGAGCAGTTCTTC.

J is TRBJ2-7 and V is TRBV7-9; TRBD2 matches at 7 bases. CDR1 and CDR2 from the germline V gene are SEHNR and FQNEAQ (reference sequence). The length of the CDR3 is 16 residues. Germline trimming cut 0 bases from V and 2 bases from J; bases unmatched to any gene: 7. DNA for the CDR3: TGTGCCAGCAGCTTAGCCTCCCTAGCGGTTACCTACGAGCAGTACTTC. Protein product: CASSLASLAVTYEQYF.

This clone occurred once. Other DNA sequences within the sample encode an identical CDR3. V usage is TRBV28 and J usage is TRBJ2-3; D remains ambiguous. V lost 1 base, J lost 1 base, and 6 bases lay in between. CDR1 is MDHEN, CDR2 SYDVKM, per germline. The CDR3 consists of 14 residues. The CDR3 is CASSLSAGTDTQYF. CDR3 in DNA: TGTGCCAGCAGTTTATCGGCAGGCACAGATACGCAGTATTTT.

The CDR3: CASKAGTLSNQPQHF. In DNA form, the CDR3 reads TGCGCCAGCAAGGCCGGGACACTTAGCAATCAGCCCCAGCATTTT. The gene calls are TRBV5-1 and TRBJ1-5, with D perhaps matching TRBD1 (6 bases). This CDR3 spans 15 amino acids. V shed 6 bases and J shed 0 bases, with 13 bases lying between them. Per germline, CDR1 SGHRS and CDR2 YFSETQ. The full variable domain, in which reference TRBV5-1 and TRBJ1-5 provide the parts outside the CDR3, is KAGVTQTPRYLIKTRGQQVTLSCSPISGHRSVSWYQQTPGQGLQFLFEYFSETQRNKGNFPGRFSGRQFSNSRSEMNVSTLELGDSALYLCASKAGTLSNQPQHFGDGTRLSIL.

V usage is TRBV28 and J usage is TRBJ2-6; D is uncertain. CDR3 length: 13 residues. CDR1 and CDR2 (germline): MDHEN, SYDVKM. Trimming left V 6 bases short and J 4 bases short, with 7 bases between. The CDR3 DNA reads as TGTGCCAGCAGCCCCCCCGGGGCCAACGTCCTGACTTTC. Its protein product is CASSPPGANVLTF.

This clone was recorded a few times. The chain couples TRBV29-1 to TRBJ1-1, with unresolved D. The V gene lost 7 bases and the J gene lost 11 bases, with 17 bases spanning the gap. Germline-derived CDR1 and CDR2 are SQVTM and ANQGSEA. The CDR3 spans 11 residues. CDR3 sequence: CSDLVNPIAFF. CDR3 bases: TGCAGCGACCTGGTCAACCCGATTGCTTTCTTT.